These 9 T cell receptor beta chains were all obtained from the same sample, sequenced in a study of blood T cell repertoires in COVID-19. Libraries were prepared by immunoSEQ multiplex PCR; TCRdb keeps only in-frame clonotypes and omits some of them. The data show approximately 450,000 clones, with roughly 90% seen just once and roughly 4% held by the top ten. The sequenced sample was peripheral blood. The receptors were sampled from a woman aged 30 to 39 with acute or convalescent COVID-19.

The CDR3 region is CATSQGGVNQPQHF. The CDR3 DNA reads as TGTGCCACCTCGCAGGGTGGAGTGAATCAGCCCCAGCATTTT. The V call is TRBV6-5, the J call TRBJ1-5; possible D gene TRBD1, 5 bases. From germline, CDR1 is MNHEY and CDR2 SVGAGI. The CDR3 is 14 amino acids. The V end was cut by 10 bases, the J end by 4 bases, with 17 bases between.

This clone was seen a single time. The chain employs TRBV2 and TRBJ2-5; TRBD2 agrees at 9 bases. With 2 bases clipped from V and 5 bases from J, the junction kept 6 bases outside the gene matches. In germline, CDR1 is SNHLY, CDR2 FYNNEI. CDR3 length: 15 residues. CDR3 sequence (DNA): TGTGCCAGCAGTGAAATTAGCGGGGGATCGGAGACCCAGTACTTC. Translated: CASSEISGGSETQYF.

V gene TRBV7-8 combines with J gene TRBJ2-2, with D possibly being TRBD1 (5 bases). CDR3 length equals 15 residues. V dropped 1 base and J dropped 5 bases, with 11 bases sitting between them. Germline values: CDR1 SGHVS, CDR2 FQNEAQ. The CDR3: CASSLDGRATGELFF. In DNA, the CDR3 is TGTGCCAGCAGCTTAGACGGCAGGGCGACCGGGGAGCTGTTTTTT. Full variable domain (outside the CDR3, taken from reference TRBV7-8 and TRBJ2-2): GAGVSQSPRYKVAKRGQDVALRCDPISGHVSLFWYQQALGQGPEFLTYFQNEAQLDKSGLPSDRFFAERPEGSVSTLKIQRTQQEDSAVYLCASSLDGRATGELFFGEGSRLTVL.

The chain is built from TRBV5-1 and TRBJ2-5, with TRBD2 matching 15 bases. With V trimmed by 2 bases and J by 2 bases, 16 bases remained unmatched. The CDR3 consists of 21 residues. Germline V gives CDR1 SGHRS, CDR2 YFSETQ. CDR3 loop: CASSFDPTGTSGGLPQETQYF. CDR3 nucleotide sequence: TGCGCCAGCAGCTTTGACCCTACCGGGACTAGCGGGGGGCTGCCACAAGAGACCCAGTACTTC. Combining the CDR3 with reference TRBV5-1 and TRBJ2-5 gives the whole variable domain KAGVTQTPRYLIKTRGQQVTLSCSPISGHRSVSWYQQTPGQGLQFLFEYFSETQRNKGNFPGRFSGRQFSNSRSEMNVSTLELGDSALYLCASSFDPTGTSGGLPQETQYFGPGTRLLVL.

This clone came up once. This chain links TRBV28 with TRBJ1-2, with 9 bases fitting TRBD1. CDR3 length: 15 amino acids. The germline V gene encodes CDR1 MDHEN and CDR2 SYDVKM. V lost 6 bases, J lost 0 bases, and 5 bases stayed unmatched. The CDR3 DNA sequence: TGTGCCAGCAGGCTAGGACAGGGGTCTAACTATGGCTACACCTTC. Its translation: CASRLGQGSNYGYTF.

The rearrangement links TRBV19 to TRBJ2-7; D unresolved. Germline lookup yields CDR1 LNHDA and CDR2 SQIVND (reference sequence). The CDR3 sequence is 13 residues long. V was pared by 1 base and J by 3 bases, with 7 bases between. The CDR3 spells CASSIGLVYEQYF. The CDR3 nucleotides read TGTGCCAGTAGTATAGGCCTAGTCTACGAGCAGTACTTC.

The genes are TRBV28 and TRBJ1-3; tentative D call: TRBD1 (6 bases). V was clipped by 2 bases and J by 0 bases, with 11 bases between them. The CDR3 length is 16 residues. Germline CDR1 MDHEN, CDR2 SYDVKM. The CDR3 nucleotides are TGTGCCAGCAGTTTAAGGGGAGGGGGCTCTGGAAACACCATATATTTT. Translating it yields CASSLRGGGSGNTIYF.

The rearrangement links TRBV29-1 to TRBJ2-3; the match to TRBD2 covers 9 bases. V lost 5 bases, J lost 6 bases, and 6 bases stayed unmatched. The CDR3 sequence is 13 residues long. Germline-derived CDR1 and CDR2 are SQVTM and ANQGSEA. The CDR3, as DNA: TGCAGCGTTATAGCGGGGGACTCCGATACGCAGTATTTT. Translated, it gives CSVIAGDSDTQYF.

This rearrangement joins TRBV7-2 to TRBJ1-1, with D possibly being TRBD1 (5 bases). CDR1 is SGHTA and CDR2 is FQGNSA in the germline V gene. V lost 5 bases and J lost 4, with 17 bases in between. The CDR3 runs to 15 residues. The CDR3 nucleotides are TGTGCCAGCAGCCAGAAGTGGCAGGGAGGCACTGAAGCTTTCTTT. Translation: CASSQKWQGGTEAFF.